Below, 8 T cell receptor beta chains from the same sample are listed, as sequenced in a study of blood T cell repertoires in COVID-19. Sequenced by immunoSEQ multiplex PCR; TCRdb stores in-frame clones only, minus some. The sample has about 420,000 clones, about 87% seen once; the top ten hold 0.7% to 0.85%. The sample taken for sequencing was peripheral blood. The receptors stem from a man between 18 and 29 years old with COVID-19, enrolled during active disease.

The rearrangement joins TRBV6-2 or TRBV6-3 to TRBJ2-2; tentative D call: TRBD2 (6 bases). Germline CDR1 reads MNHEY; CDR2 reads SVGEGT. Trimming pared 1 base from V and 3 bases from J, leaving 12 bases between. This CDR3 has 16 amino acids. The DNA of the CDR3 is TGTGCCAGCAGTTACTTTCCGGGGGAGGACACCGGGGAGCTGTTTTTT. This sequence encodes CASSYFPGEDTGELFF.

For this clone: The sample has other DNA sequences that encode this CDR3 too. The J gene is TRBJ2-5, the V gene TRBV5-1; no definite D call. Looked up from germline, CDR1 is SGHRS and CDR2 is YFSETQ. Trimming stripped 1 base from V and 0 bases from J, with 4 bases between. The length of the CDR3 is 13 residues. DNA for the CDR3: TGCGCCAGCAGCTTGAGCTACCAAGAGACCCAGTACTTC. It specifies CASSLSYQETQYF.

CDR3 sequence: CARTDRGHRASPLSPFTGELFF. CDR3 DNA sequence: TGTGCCAGAACGGACAGGGGGCACAGGGCTAGTCCTCTTTCCCCATTCACCGGGGAGCTGTTTTTT. This sequence joins TRBV14 and TRBJ2-2; 11 bases match TRBD1. CDR1 and CDR2 from the germline V gene are SGHDN and FVKESK. V lost 9 bases to trimming and J lost 4 bases; unmatched junction nucleotides: 28. The CDR3 contains 22 residues.

This sequence joins TRBV2 and TRBJ1-4; D is ambiguous. Germline lookup yields CDR1 SNHLY and CDR2 FYNNEI. This CDR3 is 15 amino acids long. V lost 4 bases and J lost 2, with 11 bases in between. As DNA, the CDR3 is TGTGCCAGCAGTGTTCCAAAGGAGACTAATGAAAAACTGTTTTTT. As protein: CASSVPKETNEKLFF.

The gene calls are TRBV10-2 and TRBJ1-1; D may be TRBD1 (5 bases). CDR3 size: 12 residues. CDR1 WSHSY and CDR2 SAAADI come from the germline V gene. V was clipped by 3 bases and J by 10 bases, with 12 bases between them. CDR3 amino acids: CASSDVGRAAFF. Here the CDR3 DNA reads TGCGCCAGCAGTGATGTTGGCAGGGCAGCTTTCTTT.

In its sample, this clone was seen a few times. J is TRBJ2-1 and V is TRBV9; 7 nucleotides align to TRBD2. The V gene's germline CDR1 is SGDLS and CDR2 YYNGEE. The CDR3 has 15 amino acids. V lost 4 bases to trimming and J lost 0 bases; unmatched junction nucleotides: 4. The CDR3 protein is CASSPRLASYNEQFF. CDR3 DNA sequence: TGTGCCAGCAGCCCCCGACTAGCCTCCTACAATGAGCAGTTCTTC.

CDR3 in DNA: TGTGCCAGCAGCCTAGGGGCGGGAGATGAGCAGTTCTTC. This translates into CASSLGAGDEQFF. The chain joins TRBV7-2 to TRBJ2-1, with 7 bases aligning to TRBD2. In germline, CDR1 is SGHTA, CDR2 FQGNSA. This CDR3 has 13 amino acids. The V segment lost 5 bases and the J segment 8 bases; nucleotides outside the gene matches: 6.

The gene calls are TRBV3-1 (or the pseudogene TRBV3-2) and TRBJ2-5; the match to TRBD2 covers 9 bases. The germline V gene has CDR1 LGHDT and CDR2 YNNKEL (reference sequence). The CDR3 has 15 residues. Germline trimming cut 0 bases from V and 5 bases from J; bases unmatched to any gene: 4. CDR3 protein: CASSQDFAGGETQYF. CDR3 sequence (DNA): TGTGCCAGCAGCCAAGATTTTGCGGGAGGGGAGACCCAGTACTTC.